These 2 T cell receptor beta chains came from one sample sequenced in a study of blood T cell repertoires in COVID-19. The data were produced by immunoSEQ multiplex PCR, yet TCRdb's version contains in-frame clones alone and is incomplete. Here the sample spans about 75,000 clones, roughly 90% being singletons. Sequences were obtained from peripheral blood. Source of these receptors: a human donor in a cohort sampled during active COVID-19.

This chain joins TRBV11-3 and TRBJ2-1; 14 positions match TRBD2. Germline CDR1 and CDR2: SGHNT and YENEEA. The V and J ends lost 4 bases and 7 bases, in that order; junction bases with no gene match: 3. CDR3 length: 15 residues. CDR3 nucleotide sequence: TGTGCCAGCAGCTCCCGGACTAGCGGGGGGAATGAGCAGTTCTTC. It translates to CASSSRTSGGNEQFF.

The chain recombines TRBV28 with TRBJ2-2; a possible D gene is TRBD1 (6 bases). This CDR3 has 16 residues. V was shortened by 6 bases and J by 4 bases, with 18 bases between the two germline ends. Germline V lookup: CDR1 MDHEN, CDR2 SYDVKM. CDR3 protein: CASRDGAGVGTGELFF. CDR3 nucleotides: TGTGCCAGCAGAGACGGAGCAGGGGTGGGCACCGGGGAGCTGTTTTTT. The whole variable domain, filled in from reference TRBV28 and TRBJ2-2, reads DVKVTQSSRYLVKRTGEKVFLECVQDMDHENMFWYRQDPGLGLRLIYFSYDVKMKEKGDIPEGYSVSREKKERFSLILESASTNQTSMYLCASRDGAGVGTGELFFGEGSRLTVL.